This TCR beta chain was found in a study of T cells after yellow fever vaccination (dated by TCRdb to between 2017 and 2020). For context, the study as a whole: Libraries from fractions with low cell numbers were prepared with the SMART-Seq v4 Ultra Low Input RNA kit. To follow T-cell clones before and after both primary and booster YFV17D yellow fever vaccination, bulk TCR alpha and beta repertoires underwent longitudinal sequencing. The cohort comprised two healthy male donors, one aged 18 to 29 and one aged 30 to 40 years. Blood was collected at multiple timepoints before and after primary and secondary immunization, and bulk PBMC replicates and cell subsets were isolated. Overall study outcomes, separate from this receptor: Most clones expanded after primary vaccination (almost 98% of CD4 and roughly 90% of CD8) were re-detected after the booster, suggesting that broad memory maintenance occurred. A small fraction of clonotypes appeared in both the CD4 and CD8 compartments, likely as a result of convergent recombination. The study included only two donors, which limits how far the findings can be generalized. Compared with the primary T-cell response, the secondary T-cell response was weaker but faster, peaking on day 5 rather than day 15. Computational filtering was required because FACS-sorted repertoires could contain abundant contaminating clonotypes from the bulk population.

Regarding this clonotype: What antigen it recognizes has not been identified. Base qualities are not provided; no much larger clone lies one nucleotide away.

The treatment or condition label of this sample denotes: live attenuated yellow fever vaccine strain. Two biological replicates of bulk PBMCs were collected at each blood-draw timepoint. A standard Ficoll-Paque protocol was used to isolate PBMCs from peripheral blood. TriZol was used to extract RNA from bulk PBMCs, from CD4 and CD8 fractions, and from dextramer-positive and dextramer-negative fractions. TCR cDNA was synthesized by 5'RACE template switching, which introduced a universal primer site and unique molecular identifiers. cDNA synthesis was primed from both the TCR alpha and TCR beta constant segments. Library amplification used two PCR steps, and the second PCR step added sample barcodes and sequencing adapters. Sequencing of libraries was done on Illumina HiSeq 2500 (2x100 bp) or NovaSeq (2x150 bp). The original pipeline was this. Reads were demultiplexed and collapsed into UMI consensus sequences with MIGEC, and V(D)J alignment was performed with MiXCR. Vaccine-responding clonotypes were identified with edgeR using replicate PBMC samples, with FDR below 0.01 and a log2 fold change above 5 up to day 15 being required. Bulk clonotypes were assigned CD4 or CD8 identity according to which sequenced CD4 or CD8 repertoire held them at higher abundance. The public reads were reprocessed in TCRdb via fastp at Q25 and MiXCR, keeping in-frame beta chains. CDR3 protein duplicates are merged, each entry listing the most common genes and DNA. The V and J calls and clone size come from TCRdb's table, not from the authors' own analysis. The sample yields under 400,000 distinct CDR3 sequences; approximately 10% were counted once. The ten largest clones add up to roughly 18% of the sample.

Its CDR3 holds 16 amino acids, cysteine through phenylalanine. CDR3 DNA only is kept here, 48 bases in frame from base 1. V is cut by 6 bases and J by 0 bases, and the space between the germline ends is 15 bases. Recombination linked TRBV12-3 or TRBV12-4 to TRBJ2-1; D gene: possibly TRBD2, on 6 matching bases. This TCR was sampled from a man younger than 30 who received the YFV17D yellow fever vaccine. The source was PBMCs, collected on the day of the first yellow fever vaccination. The encoded CDR3 is CASSHPAGSSYNEQFF. The nucleotide sequence is TGTGCCAGCAGCCACCCGGCGGGGAGCTCCTACAATGAGCAGTTCTTC.